This TCR beta chain was found in a study of graft-versus-host responses after intestinal transplantation. Remarks on this clone: The antigen is undetermined. An end of the junction does not agree with germline; a read error may underlie this.

Germline loops: CDR1 SGHRS, CDR2 YFSETQ. The CDR3 runs 15 residues. The method was immunoSEQ multiplex PCR; TCRdb's version includes in-frame clones alone and lacks a portion of them. The repertoire holds 80,000 to 90,000 clones, with 92% as singletons. V is TRBV5-1 and J is TRBJ2-5; 7 bases fit TRBD2. Sequences were derived from unstimulated CD4+ T cells sorted from spleen or lymph node cells, sampled before intestinal transplant. This TCR was sampled from a human donor who received an intestinal transplant. CDR3 residues: CTSSLVGGTTPTQYF. In DNA, the CDR3 is TGCACCAGCAGCTTGGTCGGGGGGACGACCCCGACCCAGTACTTC.